This T cell receptor (beta chain) was identified during a study of T cells in Graves' hyperthyroidism and ophthalmopathy. Study-wide context: Before treatment of any kind, peripheral blood was taken at initial diagnosis. Study findings and constraints: The blood repertoire included most of the expanded thyroid clonotypes above 0.001.

Stable hyperthyroidism: no ophthalmopathy progression over 18 months of follow-up. To note about this clonotype: As yet, its antigen is unknown. The junction differs from germline at one of its ends, possibly a read error.

RNA transcripts gave rise to amplified TCR beta CDR3 regions. TCR CDR3 underwent first-round RT-PCR with the HTBI primer set. TCRdb reprocessed the multiplex PCR reads via MiXCR and lists one record per CDR3 protein. The data hold hundreds of thousands of distinct CDR3 sequences, with about a third observed a single time. The germline gives CDR1 SGHTA, CDR2 FQGNSA. This CDR3 has 16 amino acids. The chain is built from TRBV7-2 and TRBJ2-7; D is possibly TRBD1 (6 bases). Material: blood. The TCR comes from a woman aged 35 to 49 with Graves' hyperthyroidism. The CDR3: CASSQDSGTGSYEQYF. CDR3 nucleotide sequence: TGCGCCAGCAGCCAAGATTCGGGTACAGGGAGCTACGAGCAGTACTTC.